The clone carrying this T cell receptor beta chain has just one count. The antigen is not known. These data belong to a study of T cell responses to AZD1222 COVID-19 vaccine. Overall study results and limits: Among spike-specific TCRs, nearly half reportedly target unmutated variant regions.

From germline, CDR1 is SGHTA and CDR2 FQGTGA. V lost 1 base and J 1 base, leaving 13 bases between the germline ends. The CDR3 totals 16 residues. TCRdb keeps only in-frame clones here, not all; method: immunoSEQ multiplex PCR. The table records approximately 100,000 clones, about 93% of them present only once. The clonotype was recovered from an adult in good health. Sequencing used peripheral blood, obtained on day 0 of AZD1222 vaccination. The chain combines TRBV7-3 with TRBJ1-1; D is unresolved. The CDR3: CASSLIRRGKNTEAFF. As DNA, the CDR3 is TGTGCCAGCAGCTTAATAAGACGAGGCAAGAACACTGAAGCTTTCTTT. Supplemented by reference TRBV7-3 and TRBJ1-1, the full variable domain reads GAGVSQTPSNKVTEKGKYVELRCDPISGHTALYWYRQSLGQGPEFLIYFQGTGAADDSGLPNDRFFAVRPEGSVSTLKIQRTERGDSAVYLCASSLIRRGKNTEAFFGQGTRLTVV.